The rows below give T cell receptor beta chains drawn from one sample of a study of blood T cell repertoires in COVID-19. The repertoire was sequenced with immunoSEQ multiplex PCR; TCRdb's copy has only in-frame clones and lacks some. The sample carries roughly 250,000 clones, about 88% recorded once. The sequencing input was peripheral blood. All receptors derive from a woman between 40 and 50 years old who had recovered from COVID-19. Both conserved end residues are part of each CDR3. Fields, in order: J gene, D gene, clone size, V gene, CDR3 protein, CDR3 DNA. D genes are given only for firm matches. Where a row states a size, it is once, few, many or the class of an expanded clone; other rows omit it.

TRBJ1-1	-	-	TRBV7-2	CASSSFGGAGTEAFF	TGTGCCAGCAGCTCCTTTGGGGGCGCCGGGACTGAAGCTTTCTTT
TRBJ1-2	-	few	TRBV5-1	CASGSREGYGYTF	TGCGCCAGCGGTTCGCGGGAGGGCTATGGCTACACCTTC
TRBJ2-7	TRBD1	-	TRBV3-1/TRBV3-2	CASSQAGDRGAQQYF	TGTGCCAGCAGCCAAGCGGGGGACAGGGGGGCGCAGCAGTACTTC
TRBJ1-1	TRBD1	once	TRBV19	CASTPDRGKTEAFF	TGTGCCAGTACTCCGGACAGGGGGAAGACTGAAGCTTTCTTT
TRBJ1-1	-	-	TRBV18	CASSAQGNTEAFF	TGTGCCAGCTCAGCGCAGGGGAACACTGAAGCTTTCTTT
TRBJ2-7	TRBD1	-	TRBV7-8	CASSFDRGEDEQYF	TGTGCCAGCAGCTTCGACAGGGGGGAAGACGAGCAGTACTTC
TRBJ1-2	-	once	TRBV7-8	CASSLWSTAGYTF	TGTGCCAGCAGCTTATGGTCCACAGCTGGCTACACCTTC
TRBJ2-5	TRBD1	-	TRBV3-1/TRBV3-2	CASSQGQPTQETQYF	TGTGCCAGCAGCCAGGGACAGCCGACACAAGAGACCCAGTACTTC
TRBJ1-6	-	-	TRBV19	CASSSQDIVYNSPLHF	TGTGCCAGTAGTTCCCAAGACATCGTGTATAATTCACCCCTCCACTTT
TRBJ2-5	-	-	TRBV5-4	CASSLLGGEETQYF	TGTGCCAGCAGCCTACTCGGGGGAGAAGAGACCCAGTACTTC
TRBJ2-7	-	once	TRBV19	CASSIRGYEQYF	TGTGCCAGTAGTATAAGGGGATACGAGCAGTACTTC
TRBJ2-7	TRBD1	-	TRBV24-1	CATSDLRTGGEQYF	TGTGCCACCAGTGATCTACGAACAGGGGGCGAGCAGTACTTC
TRBJ2-7	TRBD2	-	TRBV19	CASALAGGPSEQYF	TGTGCCAGTGCTCTAGCGGGAGGGCCGTCCGAGCAGTACTTC
TRBJ1-1	-	-	TRBV2	CASVDSPGAEAFF	TGTGCCAGCGTGGACAGCCCTGGGGCTGAAGCTTTCTTT
TRBJ1-4	-	-	TRBV4-2	CASSQAFREGANEKLFF	TGTGCCAGCAGCCAAGCATTCCGGGAGGGGGCTAATGAAAAACTGTTTTTT
TRBJ2-3	-	-	TRBV7-2	CASSFKGQSTDTQYF	TGTGCCAGCAGCTTTAAGGGACAAAGCACAGATACGCAGTATTTT
TRBJ2-1	TRBD1	-	TRBV30	CAWSTIGTGASYNEQFF	TGTGCCTGGAGTACAATCGGGACAGGGGCCTCCTACAATGAGCAGTTCTTC
TRBJ2-1	TRBD2	-	TRBV6-5	CATSSGVYNEQFF	TGTGCCACCAGCAGCGGGGTTTACAATGAGCAGTTCTTC
TRBJ2-2	TRBD2	-	TRBV11-3	CASSHPAGVGTGELFF	TGTGCCAGCAGCCACCCAGCGGGAGTAGGCACCGGGGAGCTGTTTTTT
TRBJ2-3	TRBD2	-	TRBV9	CASNPAGGWADTQYF	TGTGCCAGCAACCCAGCGGGGGGTTGGGCAGATACGCAGTATTTT
TRBJ2-1	TRBD2	-	TRBV2	CASGALAGVNSYNEQFF	TGTGCCAGCGGGGCCTTAGCGGGGGTGAACTCCTACAATGAGCAGTTCTTC
TRBJ2-2	TRBD2	once	TRBV7-9	CASSITPSGAGTGELFF	TGTGCCAGCAGCATTACCCCTAGCGGCGCCGGGACTGGGGAGCTGTTTTTT
TRBJ2-5	TRBD2	-	TRBV7-2	CASSWVSGGQETQYF	TGTGCCAGCAGCTGGGTTAGCGGGGGCCAAGAGACCCAGTACTTC
TRBJ1-2	TRBD1	-	TRBV19	CASSIVVGGAYGYTF	TGTGCCAGTAGTATAGTTGTAGGGGGCGCCTATGGCTACACCTTC
TRBJ2-1	-	-	TRBV5-1	CASSLRNAGPYNEQFF	TGCGCCAGCAGCTTGAGGAATGCAGGGCCCTACAATGAGCAGTTCTTC
TRBJ2-7	TRBD1	-	TRBV5-6	CASSSRDRGRGQYF	TGTGCCAGCAGCTCCCGGGACAGGGGAAGGGGGCAGTACTTC
TRBJ2-5	-	-	TRBV11-3	CASSQEETQYF	TGTGCCAGCAGCCAGGAAGAGACCCAGTACTTC
TRBJ2-2	TRBD2	-	TRBV9	CASSPGRGFTGELFF	TGTGCCAGCAGCCCAGGGAGGGGATTCACCGGGGAGCTGTTTTTT
TRBJ1-1	TRBD1	-	TRBV6-2/TRBV6-3	CASSYAGQGQTEAFF	TGTGCCAGCAGTTACGCGGGACAGGGGCAAACTGAAGCTTTCTTT
TRBJ2-7	-	few	TRBV30	CAWSVQRPRGGEQYF	TGTGCCTGGAGTGTACAACGGCCAAGGGGGGGTGAGCAGTACTTC
TRBJ2-4	TRBD1	-	TRBV6-6	CASSAGGGKNIQYF	TGTGCCAGTTCCGCAGGGGGTGGCAAAAACATTCAGTACTTC
TRBJ1-6	TRBD1	once	TRBV7-2	CASSPNRGWASPLHF	TGTGCCAGCAGCCCCAACAGGGGGTGGGCTTCACCCCTCCACTTT
TRBJ1-2	TRBD1	-	TRBV3-1/TRBV3-2	CASSHTTGSTGYTF	TGTGCCAGCAGCCACACGACAGGGTCAACTGGCTACACCTTC
TRBJ1-5	TRBD1	-	TRBV10-3	CAISPEGAGNQPQHF	TGTGCCATCAGTCCCGAGGGGGCGGGCAATCAGCCCCAGCATTTT
TRBJ1-5	TRBD1	-	TRBV7-2	CASSWGQGAGNQPQHF	TGTGCCAGCAGCTGGGGACAGGGCGCCGGCAATCAGCCCCAGCATTTT
TRBJ2-3	-	-	TRBV20-1	CSAYTDTQYF	TGCAGTGCTTACACAGATACGCAGTATTTT